This entry lists 9 T cell receptor beta chains sequenced from one sample in a study of shared T cell receptors in the human thymus. Repertoires were generated with immunoSEQ multiplex PCR, while TCRdb's copy carries only in-frame clones and drops some. Counted here are hundreds of thousands of clones, about 89% occurring once; the ten biggest clones make up about 0.0094%. These data were also reused for a study on human thymus T cells.

Sequenced material: thymocytes. These receptors were taken from a boy in the first two years of life with a congenital heart defect.

This sequence joins TRBV5-1 and TRBJ1-5; TRBD1 agrees at 7 bases. The CDR3 has 14 residues. The germline V gene has CDR1 SGHRS and CDR2 YFSETQ. V dropped 4 bases and J dropped 5; count of bases not matched to a gene: 6. CDR3 protein: CASSRTGRDQPQHF. In DNA form, the CDR3 reads TGCGCCAGCAGCCGGACAGGTCGGGATCAGCCCCAGCATTTT.

J is TRBJ1-1 and V is TRBV13, with D possibly matching TRBD1 (6 bases). Trimming cost V 1 base and J 4 bases, with 7 bases left between them. The germline gives CDR1 PRHDT, CDR2 FYEKMQ (reference sequence). The CDR3 has 13 amino acids. The CDR3 loop is CASSLVRGTEAFF. CDR3 in DNA: TGTGCCAGCAGCTTAGTCAGGGGCACTGAAGCTTTCTTT.

The V and J genes are TRBV9 and TRBJ1-5, with 8 bases matching TRBD1. Germline CDR1 SGDLS, CDR2 YYNGEE. The V and J ends lost 3 bases and 6 bases, in that order; junction bases with no gene match: 5. CDR3 length: 14 amino acids. The CDR3 protein is CASSASGGTQPQHF. As DNA, the CDR3 is TGTGCCAGCAGCGCGTCAGGGGGCACTCAGCCCCAGCATTTT.

The rearrangement joins TRBV2 to TRBJ1-5, with D tentatively TRBD1 (5 bases). Trimming cost V 2 bases and J 7 bases, with 18 bases left between them. The germline gives CDR1 SNHLY, CDR2 FYNNEI. The length of the CDR3 is 16 residues. In nucleotides, the CDR3 is TGTGCCAGCAGTGAATCGTTAAGGGGACTTCGGCAGCCCCAGCATTTT. It codes for CASSESLRGLRQPQHF.

The CDR3 reads CASNGTGRAPNNEQFF. The CDR3 coding sequence is TGTGCCAGCAACGGCACTGGGAGGGCGCCGAACAATGAGCAGTTCTTC. The gene calls are TRBV11-2 and TRBJ2-1; TRBD2 aligns across 7 bases. The CDR3 totals 16 residues. Germline CDR1 is SGHAT and CDR2 is FQNNGV. J lost 5 bases, V lost 7 bases, and 14 bases had no gene match.

V and J are TRBV5-1 and TRBJ2-2; 13 bases line up with TRBD2. The CDR3 is made up of 17 amino acids. The germline V gene has CDR1 SGHRS and CDR2 YFSETQ. The ends lost 3 bases at V and 5 bases at J; junction bases unmatched: 7. The CDR3: CASSYTGLAGVTGELFF. CDR3 bases: TGCGCCAGCAGCTACACAGGACTAGCGGGAGTAACCGGGGAGCTGTTTTTT.

The CDR3 DNA reads TGTGCCAGCAGTTTCGACAGGGGCGTTGGTGAAAAACTGTTTTTT. Translated: CASSFDRGVGEKLFF. The chain uses TRBV6-6 and TRBJ1-4, with 8 bases fitting TRBD1. This CDR3 has 15 residues. Germline V gene lookup returns CDR1 MNHNY and CDR2 SVGAGI (reference sequence). V lost 4 bases to trimming and J lost 7 bases; unmatched junction nucleotides: 8.

CDR3 nucleotides: TGTGCCAGCAGTAGTCCCGGACAGGGAAGCCGTGAGCAGTTCTTC. It specifies CASSSPGQGSREQFF. The chain links TRBV6-6 to TRBJ2-1; TRBD1 aligns across 8 bases. This CDR3 has 15 amino acids. Germline assignment: CDR1 MNHNY and CDR2 SVGAGI (reference sequence). With 5 bases clipped from V and 9 bases from J, the junction kept 12 bases outside the gene matches.

The gene calls are TRBV4-1 and TRBJ1-4; D is unresolved. The CDR3 runs 13 residues. The V end was cut by 0 bases, the J end by 5 bases, with 4 bases between. The germline CDR1 and CDR2 sequences are MGHRA and YSYEKL. DNA for the CDR3: TGCGCCAGCAGCCAAGAACTAAATGAAAAACTGTTTTTT. It encodes CASSQELNEKLFF.